Presented here are 14 T cell receptor beta chains from one specimen sequenced in a study of blood T cells in healthy people across ages. It was with a sample-barcoded 5' primer and a J-beta primer mix that a second PCR of about 7 to 12 cycles was run. TCRdb processed the 5' RACE reads anew with MiXCR; each CDR3 protein has one entry. This table holds approximately 810,000 distinct CDR3 sequences, roughly 34% found once. Sequencing was performed on blood. The receptors here all came from a man younger than 35 in good health.

This clonotype was seen a few times. This chain joins TRBV3-1 and TRBJ2-3; D unresolved. CDR1 LGHDT and CDR2 YNNKEL come from the germline V gene (reference sequence). V was pared by 8 bases and J by 2 bases, with 14 bases between. This CDR3 has 14 amino acids. Here the CDR3 reads CASGAAFPTDTQYF. Here the CDR3 DNA reads TGTGCCAGCGGTGCTGCTTTTCCCACAGATACGCAGTATTTT.

This clonotype has more than one count but fewer than ten. The chain links TRBV7-9 to TRBJ2-5; maybe TRBD1 (6 bases). CDR3 length equals 15 residues. Trimming removed 1 base from V and 5 bases from J, with 14 bases in between. CDR1 is SEHNR and CDR2 is FQNEAQ in the germline V gene (reference sequence). This chain's CDR3 is CASSLGSVRGETQYF. The CDR3 nucleotides are TGTGCCAGCAGCTTAGGTTCAGTAAGGGGGGAGACCCAGTACTTC.

This clonotype occurred a few times. The V call is TRBV6-6, the J call TRBJ2-5; 13 bases agree with TRBD2. The CDR3 consists of 16 residues. Germline CDR1 is MNHNY and CDR2 is SVGAGI (reference sequence). Trimming at V came to 7 bases and at J to 7 bases, leaving 12 bases not matched to a gene. The CDR3 loop is CASTLPRLAGGGTQYF. CDR3 DNA sequence: TGTGCCAGCACCCTACCTAGACTAGCGGGGGGAGGGACCCAGTACTTC.

The chain uses TRBV28 and TRBJ1-4; 7 bases map to TRBD1. Trimming cost V 6 bases and J 8 bases; bases outside gene matches: 9. Germline V gene lookup returns CDR1 MDHEN and CDR2 SYDVKM. CDR3 length equals 14 residues. CDR3 sequence reads: CASSNRGGVEKLFF. CDR3 DNA: TGTGCCAGCAGCAACAGGGGAGGAGTGGAAAAACTGTTTTTT.

The rearrangement links TRBV7-2 to TRBJ2-3, with 12 positions matching TRBD2. The CDR3 sequence is 17 residues long. The germline V gene encodes CDR1 SGHTA and CDR2 FQGNSA. With 1 base clipped from V and 2 bases from J, the junction kept 4 bases outside the gene matches. The CDR3 coding sequence is TGTGCCAGCAGCTTAGAGACTAGCGGGGGAACCACAGATACGCAGTATTTT. Translated, it gives CASSLETSGGTTDTQYF.

A word on this clonotype: Germline is not matched at one junction end, which may reflect a read error. The chain uses TRBV7-2 and TRBJ2-5; the D gene is possibly TRBD1 (6 bases). This CDR3 comprises 14 residues. From germline, CDR1 is SGHTA and CDR2 FQGNSA. The CDR3 DNA reads as TGTGCCAGCAGATTAGCTGGGGGCCCCAATGAGCAGTACTTC. It is translated as CASRLAGGPNEQYF.

This clonotype was detected ten times or more. The V gene is TRBV5-1, the J gene TRBJ2-7; TRBD1 agrees at 9 bases. Unmatched junction bases numbered 3, after V lost 3 bases and J lost 2 bases. Germline V CDR1 and CDR2: SGHRS, YFSETQ. The CDR3 contains 14 residues. The CDR3 sequence: CASSWTGAPYEQYF. DNA of the CDR3: TGCGCCAGCAGCTGGACAGGGGCGCCCTACGAGCAGTACTTC.

This clonotype was recorded a few times. The rearrangement uses TRBV6-6 and TRBJ2-4; D is unresolved. CDR1 is MNHNY, CDR2 SVGAGI, per germline (reference sequence). The CDR3 spans 17 residues. With 0 bases removed from V and 0 bases from J, the gap between germline ends came to 12 bases. The CDR3 nucleotides read TGTGCCAGCAGTTACTCTGACTCCCGGTTAGCCAAAAACATTCAGTACTTC. As protein: CASSYSDSRLAKNIQYF.

The gene calls are TRBV4-1 and TRBJ1-5; possible D gene TRBD1, 5 bases. Germline CDR1 MGHRA, CDR2 YSYEKL. CDR3 length: 15 amino acids. Trimming took 3 bases from V and 6 from J, leaving 15 bases between them. The CDR3 sequence is CASSHSGKDAQPQHF. The CDR3 bases are TGCGCCAGCAGCCATTCAGGGAAAGATGCTCAGCCCCAGCATTTT.

This clonotype was counted only a few times. V gene TRBV20-1 combines with J gene TRBJ1-1; D call uncertain. CDR3 length equals 13 residues. The germline V gene encodes CDR1 DFQATT and CDR2 SNEGSKA (reference sequence). V was clipped by 1 base and J by 1 base, with 7 bases between them. The CDR3 nucleotides read TGCAGTGCTAGAGCCAAGGGGAACACTGAAGCTTTCTTT. Translated, it gives CSARAKGNTEAFF.

Only a few counts were recorded for this clonotype. The chain is built from TRBV5-5 and TRBJ2-3; 11 nucleotides line up with TRBD2. The V and J ends lost 3 bases and 4 bases, in that order; junction bases with no gene match: 7. CDR1 and CDR2 from the germline V gene are SGHKS and YYEKEE (reference sequence). The CDR3 runs 16 residues. The CDR3 sequence is CASSSWSSGGADTQYF. The CDR3, as DNA: TGTGCCAGCAGCTCCTGGAGTAGCGGGGGGGCAGATACGCAGTATTTT.

The chain links TRBV7-9 to TRBJ2-2; TRBD2 matches 11 bases. The CDR3 loop spans 17 amino acids. V lost 2 bases to trimming and J lost 3 bases; unmatched junction nucleotides: 5. In germline, CDR1 is SEHNR, CDR2 FQNEAQ (reference sequence). CDR3 loop: CASSLSSGGPHTGELFF. DNA for the CDR3: TGTGCCAGCAGCTTATCTAGCGGGGGGCCTCACACCGGGGAGCTGTTTTTT. Full variable domain (remainder filled in from reference TRBV7-9 and TRBJ2-2): DTGVSQNPRHKITKRGQNVTFRCDPISEHNRLYWYRQTLGQGPEFLTYFQNEAQLEKSRLLSDRFSAERPKGSFSTLEIQRTEQGDSAMYLCASSLSSGGPHTGELFFGEGSRLTVL.

This CDR3 is CASSSRGALETQYF. The CDR3 bases are TGTGCCAGCAGCTCGCGGGGGGCCTTAGAGACCCAGTACTTC. V is TRBV7-2 and J is TRBJ2-5, with TRBD2 matching 8 bases. Germline CDR1 and CDR2: SGHTA and FQGNSA. This CDR3 is built from 14 residues. V was clipped by 4 bases and J by 4 bases; unmatched bases: 5.

The rearrangement uses TRBV4-3 and TRBJ2-5, with 10 bases fitting TRBD2. The J call is uncertain, as TRBJ2-7 better fits the DNA end. Germline CDR1 is LGHNA and CDR2 is YSLEER. The CDR3 runs to 16 residues. The DNA for the CDR3 is TGCGCCAGCAGCCATTCACTTAAACTAGCGGGGTACGAGCAGTACTTC. Its protein is CASSHSLKLAGYEQYF.